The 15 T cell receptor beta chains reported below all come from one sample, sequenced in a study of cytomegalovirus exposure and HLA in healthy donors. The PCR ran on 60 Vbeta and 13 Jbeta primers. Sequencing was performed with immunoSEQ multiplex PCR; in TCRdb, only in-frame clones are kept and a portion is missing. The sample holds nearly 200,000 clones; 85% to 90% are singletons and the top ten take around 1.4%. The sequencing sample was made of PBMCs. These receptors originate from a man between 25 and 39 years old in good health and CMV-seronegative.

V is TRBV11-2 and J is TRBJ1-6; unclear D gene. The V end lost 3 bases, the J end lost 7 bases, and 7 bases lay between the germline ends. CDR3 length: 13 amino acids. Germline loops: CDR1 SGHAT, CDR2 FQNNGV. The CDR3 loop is CASSFAANSPLHF. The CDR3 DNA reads TGTGCCAGCAGCTTCGCCGCGAATTCACCCCTCCACTTT.

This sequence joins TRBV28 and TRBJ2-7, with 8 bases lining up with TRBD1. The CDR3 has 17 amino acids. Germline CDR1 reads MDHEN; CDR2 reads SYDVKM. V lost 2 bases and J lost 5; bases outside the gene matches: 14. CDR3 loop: CASSLNWGRTGQDEQYF. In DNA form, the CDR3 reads TGTGCCAGCAGTTTAAATTGGGGTAGGACAGGGCAGGACGAGCAGTACTTC.

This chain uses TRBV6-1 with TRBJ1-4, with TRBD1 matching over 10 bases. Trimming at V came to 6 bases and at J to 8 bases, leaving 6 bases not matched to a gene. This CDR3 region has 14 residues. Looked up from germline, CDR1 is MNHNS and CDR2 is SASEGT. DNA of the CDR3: TGTGCCAGCAGCTCCGGGACAGGGGAGGAAAAACTGTTTTTT. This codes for CASSSGTGEEKLFF.

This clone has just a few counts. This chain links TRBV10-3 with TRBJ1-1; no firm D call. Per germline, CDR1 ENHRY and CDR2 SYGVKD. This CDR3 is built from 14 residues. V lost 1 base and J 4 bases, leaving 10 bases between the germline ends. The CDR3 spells CAISEFKGGTEAFF. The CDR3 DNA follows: TGTGCCATCAGTGAGTTTAAGGGAGGCACTGAAGCTTTCTTT.

CDR3 in amino acids: CASSLAPGVEQYF. The CDR3 DNA sequence: TGTGCCAGCAGCTTAGCGCCGGGGGTCGAGCAGTACTTC. The J gene is TRBJ2-7, the V gene TRBV7-2; weak D call: TRBD2 (6 bases). The CDR3 is 13 residues long. The ends were cut back, 0 bases at V and 6 bases at J, with 9 bases in the middle. Germline lookup yields CDR1 SGHTA and CDR2 FQGNSA.

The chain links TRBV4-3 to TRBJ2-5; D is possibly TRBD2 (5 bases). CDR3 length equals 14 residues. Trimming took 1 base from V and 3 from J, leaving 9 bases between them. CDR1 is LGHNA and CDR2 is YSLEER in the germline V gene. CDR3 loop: CASSQAGWEETQYF. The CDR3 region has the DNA TGCGCCAGCAGCCAAGCGGGATGGGAAGAGACCCAGTACTTC.

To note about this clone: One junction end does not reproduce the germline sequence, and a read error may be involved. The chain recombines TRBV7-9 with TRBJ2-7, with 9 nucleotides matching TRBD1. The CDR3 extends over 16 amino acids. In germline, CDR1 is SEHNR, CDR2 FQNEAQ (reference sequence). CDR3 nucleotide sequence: TGTTCCAGCACCGCCATAGGGACAGGGACATCCTACGAGCAGTACTTC. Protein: CSSTAIGTGTSYEQYF.

The CDR3 spells CATVSTPGTQYF. CDR3 coding DNA: TGTGCCACCGTGTCCACCCCGGGGACCCAGTACTTC. V usage is TRBV2 and J usage is TRBJ2-5; D call uncertain. V was clipped by 10 bases and J by 7 bases, with 16 bases between them. The germline CDR1 and CDR2 sequences are SNHLY and FYNNEI. This CDR3 region has 12 residues.

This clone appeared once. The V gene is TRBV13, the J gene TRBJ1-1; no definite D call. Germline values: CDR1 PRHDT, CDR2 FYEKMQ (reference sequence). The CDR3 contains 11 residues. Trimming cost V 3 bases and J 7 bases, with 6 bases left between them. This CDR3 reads CASSFSSEAFF. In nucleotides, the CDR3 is TGTGCCAGCAGCTTTAGTAGTGAAGCTTTCTTT.

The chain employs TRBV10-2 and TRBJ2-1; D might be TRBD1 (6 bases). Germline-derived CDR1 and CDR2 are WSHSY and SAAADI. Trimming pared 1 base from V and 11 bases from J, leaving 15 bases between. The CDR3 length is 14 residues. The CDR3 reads CASSEYGQGLKQFF. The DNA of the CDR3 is TGCGCCAGCAGTGAGTATGGTCAGGGGCTAAAGCAGTTCTTC.

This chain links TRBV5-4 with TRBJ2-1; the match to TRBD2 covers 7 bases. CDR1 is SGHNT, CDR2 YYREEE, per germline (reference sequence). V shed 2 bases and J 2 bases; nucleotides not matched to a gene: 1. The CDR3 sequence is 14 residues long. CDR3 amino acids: CASSLRGAYNEQFF. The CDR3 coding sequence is TGTGCCAGCAGCTTACGGGGGGCCTACAATGAGCAGTTCTTC.

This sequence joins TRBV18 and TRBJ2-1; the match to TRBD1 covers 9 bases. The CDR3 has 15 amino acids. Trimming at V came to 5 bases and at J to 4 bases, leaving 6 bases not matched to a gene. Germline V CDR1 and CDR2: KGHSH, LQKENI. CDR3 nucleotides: TGTGCCAGCTCAAACCGGGACAGGGTATACAATGAGCAGTTCTTC. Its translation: CASSNRDRVYNEQFF.

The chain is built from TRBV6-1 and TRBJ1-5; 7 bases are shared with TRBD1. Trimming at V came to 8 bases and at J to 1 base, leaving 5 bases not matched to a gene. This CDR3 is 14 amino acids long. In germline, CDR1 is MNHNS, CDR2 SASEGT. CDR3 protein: CASSRGDSNQPQHF. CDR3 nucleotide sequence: TGTGCCAGCTCCAGGGGGGACAGCAATCAGCCCCAGCATTTT.

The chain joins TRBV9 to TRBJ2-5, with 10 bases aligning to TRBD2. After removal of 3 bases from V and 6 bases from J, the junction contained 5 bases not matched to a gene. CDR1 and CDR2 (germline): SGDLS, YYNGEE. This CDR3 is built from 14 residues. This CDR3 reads CASSGKREGKTQYF. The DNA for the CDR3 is TGTGCCAGCAGCGGGAAGCGGGAGGGGAAGACCCAGTACTTC.

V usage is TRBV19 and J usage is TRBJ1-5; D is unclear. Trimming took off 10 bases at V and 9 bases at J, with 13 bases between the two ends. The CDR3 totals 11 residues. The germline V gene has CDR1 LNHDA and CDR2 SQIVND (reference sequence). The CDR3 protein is CATGNMRPQHF. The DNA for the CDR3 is TGTGCCACGGGTAATATGAGGCCCCAGCATTTT.